This T cell receptor beta chain comes out of a study of T-cell memory formation after mild COVID-19. Study-wide results and limits: Second-wave clones that peaked on day 37 lacked confirmed SARS-CoV-2 specificity.

Sample barcodes and UMIs were carried by the TCR alpha and TCR beta cDNA libraries that 5'RACE generated with constant-segment primers. MiXCR, applied by TCRdb to the 5' RACE reads, yields one record per CDR3 protein. The top ten hold 3.5% to 4% of the sample, which has about 200,000 distinct CDR3 sequences, approximately 10% seen once. This clonotype has only a few counts. Its matching antigen is unknown. The germline V and J ends were trimmed by 0 bases and 4 bases, with 16 bases remaining between them. The CDR3 loop spans 16 amino acids. Germline loops: CDR1 SGHKS, CDR2 YYEKEE (reference sequence).

The clonotype was recovered from a man younger than 30 who had mild COVID-19 (a few samples of this study predate the infection). Cell type and time point are not known. Sequencing was carried out using PBMCs or a T cell subset sorted from them (not recorded which). The chain employs TRBV5-5 and TRBJ1-1, with D possibly matching TRBD1 (6 bases). CDR3: CASSLAPGVGGTEAFF. The CDR3 nucleotides are TGTGCCAGCAGCTTGGCCCCAGGGGTGGGCGGCACTGAAGCTTTCTTT. Supplemented by reference TRBV5-5 and TRBJ1-1, the full variable domain reads DAGVTQSPTHLIKTRGQQVTLRCSPISGHKSVSWYQQVLGQGPQFIFQYYEKEERGRGNFPDRFSARQFPNYSSELNVNALLLGDSALYLCASSLAPGVGGTEAFFGQGTRLTVV.